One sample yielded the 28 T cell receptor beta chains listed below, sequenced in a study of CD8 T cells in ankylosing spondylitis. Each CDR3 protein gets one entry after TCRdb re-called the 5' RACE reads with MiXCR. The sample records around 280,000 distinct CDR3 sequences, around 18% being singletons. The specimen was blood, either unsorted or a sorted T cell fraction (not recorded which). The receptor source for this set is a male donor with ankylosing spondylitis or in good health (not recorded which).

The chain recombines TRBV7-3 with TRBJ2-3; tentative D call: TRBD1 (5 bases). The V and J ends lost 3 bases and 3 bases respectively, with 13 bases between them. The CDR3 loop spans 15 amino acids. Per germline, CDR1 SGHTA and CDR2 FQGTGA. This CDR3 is CASSLGNRLTDTQYF. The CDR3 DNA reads TGTGCCAGCAGCTTGGGAAACAGGTTGACAGATACGCAGTATTTT.

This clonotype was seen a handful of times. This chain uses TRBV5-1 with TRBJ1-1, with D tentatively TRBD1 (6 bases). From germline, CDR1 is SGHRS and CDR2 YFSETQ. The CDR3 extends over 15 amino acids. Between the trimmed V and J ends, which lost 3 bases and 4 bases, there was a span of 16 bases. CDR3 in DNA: TGCGCCAGCAGCTCGAACCCCGCAGGGGCCACTGAAGCTTTCTTT. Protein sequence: CASSSNPAGATEAFF.

The CDR3 region is CASSQERGGRARDNEQFF. CDR3 nucleotide sequence: TGCGCCAGCAGCCAAGAGAGGGGCGGGAGGGCGAGAGACAATGAGCAGTTCTTC. The rearrangement joins TRBV4-1 to TRBJ2-1; TRBD2 matches at 9 bases. Germline V gene lookup returns CDR1 MGHRA and CDR2 YSYEKL. V lost 0 bases, J lost 5 bases, and 11 bases stayed unmatched. The CDR3 covers 18 residues.

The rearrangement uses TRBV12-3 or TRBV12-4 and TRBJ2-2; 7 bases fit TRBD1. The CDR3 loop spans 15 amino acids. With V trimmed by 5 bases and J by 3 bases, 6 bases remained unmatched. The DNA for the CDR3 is TGTGCCAGCAGTCCCCGACAGGGCCACACCGGGGAGCTGTTTTTT. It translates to CASSPRQGHTGELFF.

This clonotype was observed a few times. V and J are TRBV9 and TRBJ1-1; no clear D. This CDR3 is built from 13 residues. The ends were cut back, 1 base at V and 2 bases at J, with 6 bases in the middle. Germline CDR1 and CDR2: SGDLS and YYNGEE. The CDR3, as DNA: TGTGCCAGCAGCGTATCGCCTAACACTGAAGCTTTCTTT. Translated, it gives CASSVSPNTEAFF.

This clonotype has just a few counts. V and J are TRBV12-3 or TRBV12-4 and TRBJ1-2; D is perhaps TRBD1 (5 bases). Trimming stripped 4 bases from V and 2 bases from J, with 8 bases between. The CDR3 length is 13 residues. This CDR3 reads CASSWGFNYGYTF. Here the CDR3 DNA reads TGTGCCAGCAGTTGGGGGTTCAACTATGGCTACACCTTC.

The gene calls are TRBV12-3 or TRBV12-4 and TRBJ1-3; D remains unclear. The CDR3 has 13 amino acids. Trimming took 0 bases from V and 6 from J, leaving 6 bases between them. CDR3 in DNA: TGTGCCAGCAGTTTAGCGGTCGTAAACACCATATATTTT. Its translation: CASSLAVVNTIYF.

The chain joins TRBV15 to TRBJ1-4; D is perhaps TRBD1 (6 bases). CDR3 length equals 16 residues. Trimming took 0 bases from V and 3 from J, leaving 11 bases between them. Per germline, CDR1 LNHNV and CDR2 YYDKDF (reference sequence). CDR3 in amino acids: CATSRDSGAANEKLFF. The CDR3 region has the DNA TGTGCCACCAGCAGAGATTCAGGGGCGGCTAATGAAAAACTGTTTTTT.

The CDR3 reads CASSLDPLRSGETSWTDTQYF. The CDR3 DNA sequence: TGCGCCAGCAGCTTGGACCCTCTGAGGAGCGGGGAGACCTCTTGGACAGATACGCAGTATTTT. This chain links TRBV5-1 with TRBJ2-3; 7 nucleotides align to TRBD2. In germline, CDR1 is SGHRS, CDR2 YFSETQ. With 0 bases clipped from V and 3 bases from J, the junction kept 22 bases outside the gene matches. The CDR3 loop spans 21 amino acids.

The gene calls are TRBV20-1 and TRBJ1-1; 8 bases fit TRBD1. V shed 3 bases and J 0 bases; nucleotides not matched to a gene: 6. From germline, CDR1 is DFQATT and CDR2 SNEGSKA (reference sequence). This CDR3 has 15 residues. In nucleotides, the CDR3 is TGCAGTGCTAGCAGACAGGGGCTGGTGAACACTGAAGCTTTCTTT. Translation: CSASRQGLVNTEAFF.

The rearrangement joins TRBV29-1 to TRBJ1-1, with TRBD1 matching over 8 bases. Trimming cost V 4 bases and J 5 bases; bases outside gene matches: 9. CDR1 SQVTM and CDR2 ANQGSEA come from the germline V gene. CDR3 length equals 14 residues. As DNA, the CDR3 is TGCAGCGTTGTTCACCAGGGGGCGACAACTGAAGCTTTCTTT. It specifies CSVVHQGATTEAFF.

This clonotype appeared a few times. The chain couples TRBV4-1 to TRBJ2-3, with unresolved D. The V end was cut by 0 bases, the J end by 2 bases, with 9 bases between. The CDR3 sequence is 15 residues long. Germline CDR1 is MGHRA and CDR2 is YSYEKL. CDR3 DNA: TGCGCCAGCAGCCAAGAGGTAGTTGCCACAGATACGCAGTATTTT. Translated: CASSQEVVATDTQYF.

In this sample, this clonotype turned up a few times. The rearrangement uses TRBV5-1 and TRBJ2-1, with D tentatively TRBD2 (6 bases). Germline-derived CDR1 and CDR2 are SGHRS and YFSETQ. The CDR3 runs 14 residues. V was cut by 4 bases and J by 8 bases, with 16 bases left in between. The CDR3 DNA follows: TGCGCCAGCAGCGCGGGACTCGCCGAGGATGAGCAGTTCTTC. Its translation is CASSAGLAEDEQFF.

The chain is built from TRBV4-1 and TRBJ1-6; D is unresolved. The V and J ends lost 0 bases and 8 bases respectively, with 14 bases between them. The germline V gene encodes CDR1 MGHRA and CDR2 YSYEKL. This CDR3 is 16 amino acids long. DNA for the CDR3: TGCGCCAGCAGCCAAGATCGAACAGTCCCGCATTCACCCCTCCACTTT. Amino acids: CASSQDRTVPHSPLHF.

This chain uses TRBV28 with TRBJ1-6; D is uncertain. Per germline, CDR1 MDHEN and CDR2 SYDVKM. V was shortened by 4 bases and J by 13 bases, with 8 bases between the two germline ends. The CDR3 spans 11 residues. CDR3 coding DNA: TGTGCCAGCAGTTCCAATGTTCCCCTCCACTTT. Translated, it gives CASSSNVPLHF.

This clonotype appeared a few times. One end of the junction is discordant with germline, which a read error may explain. CDR3 bases: TGTGCCAGCAGCCCGACTAGCGGGGGGTCACACTTC. It encodes CASSPTSGGSHF. The chain carries TRBV27 and TRBJ2-1; 13 bases agree with TRBD2. There are 12 residues in the CDR3. Per germline, CDR1 MNHEY and CDR2 SMNVEV (reference sequence).

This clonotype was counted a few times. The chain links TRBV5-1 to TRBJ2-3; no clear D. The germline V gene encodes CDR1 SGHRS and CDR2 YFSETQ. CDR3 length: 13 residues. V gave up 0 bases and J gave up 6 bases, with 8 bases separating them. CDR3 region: CASSLASRDTQYF. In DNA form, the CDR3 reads TGCGCCAGCAGCTTGGCCTCGCGGGATACGCAGTATTTT.

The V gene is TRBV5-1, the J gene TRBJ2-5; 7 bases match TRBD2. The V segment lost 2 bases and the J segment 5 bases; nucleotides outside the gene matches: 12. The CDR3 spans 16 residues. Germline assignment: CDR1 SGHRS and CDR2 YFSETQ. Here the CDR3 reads CASSLTLSGFGETQYF. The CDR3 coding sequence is TGCGCCAGCAGCTTAACCCTTAGCGGGTTCGGGGAGACCCAGTACTTC.

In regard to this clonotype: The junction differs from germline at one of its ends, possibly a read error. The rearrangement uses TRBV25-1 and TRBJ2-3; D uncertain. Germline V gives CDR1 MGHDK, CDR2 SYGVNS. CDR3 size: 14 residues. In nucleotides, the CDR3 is TGTGCCAGCAGTGAAATGTCGTCCACAGATACGCAGTGTTTT. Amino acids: CASSEMSSTDTQCF.

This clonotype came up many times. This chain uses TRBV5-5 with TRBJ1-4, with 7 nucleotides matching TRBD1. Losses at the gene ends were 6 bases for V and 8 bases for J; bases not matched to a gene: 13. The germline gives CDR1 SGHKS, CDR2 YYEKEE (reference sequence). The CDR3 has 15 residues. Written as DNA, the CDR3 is TGTGCCAGCAACCGTCGGACAGGCGGAGGGGAAAAACTGTTTTTT. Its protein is CASNRRTGGGEKLFF.

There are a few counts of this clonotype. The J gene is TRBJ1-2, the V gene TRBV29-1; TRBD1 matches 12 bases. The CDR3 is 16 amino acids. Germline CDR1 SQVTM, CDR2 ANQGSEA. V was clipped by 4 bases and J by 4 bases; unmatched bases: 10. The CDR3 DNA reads TGCAGCGTTGTTCCGGGGACAGGGGGCCGTTCCTATGGCTACACCTTC. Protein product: CSVVPGTGGRSYGYTF.

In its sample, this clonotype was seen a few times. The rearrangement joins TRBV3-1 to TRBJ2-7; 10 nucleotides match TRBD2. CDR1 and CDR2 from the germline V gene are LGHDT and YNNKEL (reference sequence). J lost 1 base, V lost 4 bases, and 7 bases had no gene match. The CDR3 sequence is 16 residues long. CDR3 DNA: TGTGCCAGCAGCCTTCGGACTAGCGGACCGTCCTACGAGCAGTACGTC. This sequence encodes CASSLRTSGPSYEQYV.

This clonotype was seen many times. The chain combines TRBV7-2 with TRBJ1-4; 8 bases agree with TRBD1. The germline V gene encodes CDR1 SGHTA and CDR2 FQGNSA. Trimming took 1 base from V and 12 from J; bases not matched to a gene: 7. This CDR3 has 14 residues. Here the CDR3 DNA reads TGTGCCAGCAGCTTAGGGGACAGGCAGGCGGAACTGTTTTTT. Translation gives CASSLGDRQAELFF. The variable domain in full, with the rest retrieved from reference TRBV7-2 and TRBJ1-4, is GAGVSQSPSNKVTEKGKDVELRCDPISGHTALYWYRQSLGQGLEFLIYFQGNSAPDKSGLPSDRFSAERTGGSVSTLTIQRTQQEDSAVYLCASSLGDRQAELFFGSGTQLSVL.

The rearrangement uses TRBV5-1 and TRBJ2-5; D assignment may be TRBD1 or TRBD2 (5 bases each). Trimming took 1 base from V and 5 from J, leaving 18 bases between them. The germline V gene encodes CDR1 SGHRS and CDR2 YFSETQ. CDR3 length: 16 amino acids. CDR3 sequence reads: CASSLMRVGPGETQYF. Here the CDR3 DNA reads TGCGCCAGCAGCTTGATGAGGGTAGGCCCAGGGGAGACCCAGTACTTC.

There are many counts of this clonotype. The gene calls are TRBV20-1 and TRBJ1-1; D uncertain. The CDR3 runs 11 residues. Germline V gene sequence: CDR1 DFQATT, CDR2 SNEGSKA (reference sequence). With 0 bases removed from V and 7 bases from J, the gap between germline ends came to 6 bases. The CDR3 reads CSAREGDEAFF. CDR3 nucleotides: TGCAGTGCTAGAGAAGGAGATGAAGCTTTCTTT.

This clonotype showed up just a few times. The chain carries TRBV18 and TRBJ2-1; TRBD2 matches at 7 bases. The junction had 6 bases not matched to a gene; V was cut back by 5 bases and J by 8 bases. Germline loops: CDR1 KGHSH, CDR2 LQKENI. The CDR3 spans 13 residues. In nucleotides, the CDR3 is TGTGCCAGCTCAGGGGCGGGAGAGGATGAGCAGTTCTTC. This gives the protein CASSGAGEDEQFF.

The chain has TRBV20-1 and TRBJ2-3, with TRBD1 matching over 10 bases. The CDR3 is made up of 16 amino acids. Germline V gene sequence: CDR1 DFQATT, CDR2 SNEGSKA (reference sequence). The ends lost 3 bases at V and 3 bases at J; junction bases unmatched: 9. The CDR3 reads CSASSFSDRGTDTQYF. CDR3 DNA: TGCAGTGCTAGTTCGTTCTCGGACAGGGGGACAGATACGCAGTATTTT.

CDR3 DNA: TGTGCCAGCAGTCTGGCGGCAGGGGATGGTTCACCCCTCCACTTT. Translating gives CASSLAAGDGSPLHF. This chain links TRBV12-3 or TRBV12-4 with TRBJ1-6; possible D gene TRBD1, 6 bases. The V gene lost 5 bases and the J gene lost 9 bases, with 17 bases spanning the gap. The CDR3 extends over 15 amino acids.